These T cell receptor beta chains were read from a single sample in a study of blood T cell repertoires in COVID-19. Method: immunoSEQ multiplex PCR; TCRdb's copy keeps in-frame clones and lacks some. This table has roughly 120,000 clones, more than 75% appearing once. The specimen sequenced was peripheral blood. The receptor set was obtained from a man aged 40-49 years with acute or convalescent COVID-19. Each CDR3 is given without its conserved first and last residue.

length: 12; V: TRBV12-5; CDR3: ASGPPGGGYEQY
length: 12; V: TRBV7-9; CDR3: ASSNGTGNQPQH
length: 9; V: TRBV3-1/TRBV3-2; CDR3: ASSHSDTQY
length: 11; V: TRBV20-1; CDR3: SASSPENTEAF
length: 11; V: TRBV7-9; CDR3: ASSRAGEETQY
length: 13; V: TRBV6-5; CDR3: ASSSVLAATDTQY
length: 14; V: TRBV7-2; CDR3: ASSLVGPGVGGGAF
length: 12; V: TRBV7-9; CDR3: ASSPRTGVYEQY
length: 13; V: TRBV7-9; CDR3: ASRLDRGRDGELF
length: 11; V: TRBV11-2; CDR3: ASSSTGSYEQY
length: 11; V: TRBV7-8; CDR3: ASSPGQGDTQY
length: 10; V: TRBV27; CDR3: ASSFLGDEQF
length: 10; V: TRBV4-1; CDR3: ASSRRDTEAF
length: 13; V: TRBV18; CDR3: ASSPSRGGTDTQY
length: 14; V: TRBV19; CDR3: ASSSTVEISGNTIY
length: 13; V: TRBV7-8; CDR3: ASSLDTGKTNTIY
length: 13; V: TRBV19; CDR3: ASSISGQGAYEQY
length: 13; V: TRBV24-1; CDR3: ATSDAGTDPYEQY
length: 12; V: TRBV27; CDR3: ASSLAPKNTEAF
length: 12; V: TRBV5-1; CDR3: ASSSGGNSYEQY
length: 11; V: TRBV2; CDR3: ASTADTYNEQF
length: 14; V: TRBV4-1; CDR3: ASSPQGQGLSTEAF
length: 15; V: TRBV7-6; CDR3: ASSRGTGDGGRDEQF
length: 11; V: TRBV29-1; CDR3: SVGGSTDSPLH
length: 21; V: TRBV27; CDR3: ASSWVEGGGRQGVKDSNQPQH
length: 13; V: TRBV9; CDR3: ASSEQLAGGDTQY
length: 14; V: TRBV9; CDR3: ASSVSSVPSTDTQY
length: 13; V: TRBV18; CDR3: ASSRGGATSYEQY
length: 13; V: TRBV7-2; CDR3: ASSRTDRGHEKLF
length: 12; V: TRBV7-9; CDR3: ASSLAGLVDEQY
length: 18; V: TRBV19; CDR3: ASSIDSRQVQRGSTGELF
length: 12; V: TRBV9; CDR3: ASTPTYSGNTIY
length: 14; V: TRBV4-1; CDR3: ASSQTGTGGEYEQY
length: 11; V: TRBV12-3/TRBV12-4; CDR3: ATISPPGGELF
length: 11; V: TRBV15; CDR3: ATSRDINYGYT
length: 12; V: TRBV18; CDR3: ASSQTATNEKLF
length: 14; V: TRBV19; CDR3: ASSPTGTATNEKLF
length: 13; V: TRBV5-1; CDR3: ASSPTGQGNSPLH
length: 14; V: TRBV19; CDR3: ASSGGTQGFNEKLF
length: 13; V: TRBV3-1/TRBV3-2; CDR3: ASSGTSGGQETQY
length: 13; V: TRBV30; CDR3: AWSGRRDTTYEQY
length: 13; V: TRBV6-5; CDR3: ASSRGQGGSSPLH
length: 12; V: TRBV10-3; CDR3: AITTGGAGYGYT
length: 11; V: TRBV24-1; CDR3: ATSAGFLETQY
length: 14; V: TRBV6-1; CDR3: ASREPQGYSNQPQH
length: 14; V: TRBV19; CDR3: ASSIGNRGGTGELF
length: 13; V: TRBV2; CDR3: ASSELWGQGYEQY
length: 15; V: TRBV11-2; CDR3: ASSLRLAGGVTGELF
length: 14; V: TRBV10-2; CDR3: ASTYRGPWEQYEQY
length: 12; V: TRBV7-9; CDR3: ASSSRTTRDEQY
length: 11; V: TRBV5-1; CDR3: ASSLDQVKELF
length: 15; V: TRBV19; CDR3: ASTPPPGGGASDTQY
length: 11; V: TRBV5-4; CDR3: ASSADRAGELF